This T cell receptor (beta chain) comes out of a study of beta chain features in type 1 diabetes (dated by TCRdb to the late 2010s). A note on the overall study: Mean age, gender distribution, total cell number and subset yield were not different between patients and healthy donors. Whereas all 30 or so donors provided naive and central memory subsets, regulatory and stem cell-like memory subsets were isolated from just 8 patients and roughly 8 healthy donors. In the study, recently diagnosed type 1 diabetes patients and matched healthy donors were compared on the TCRB repertoires of their sorted circulating CD4+ T cell subsets. A total of roughly 100,000,000 sorted cells were examined across all samples, and the number of cells per subset was strongly correlated with RNA yield.

From each donor, a single peripheral blood sample of around 120 mL on average was drawn into heparinised tubes. Naive, central memory, regulatory and stem cell-like memory CD4+ T cells were sorted on a BD FACSAria II using a panel including CD45RO, CCR7, CD25, CD127, CD95 and CD27. Every sorted population had a purity above 95%. PBMCs were isolated right away by Lymphoprep density gradient centrifugation and were stained directly, without culture. So that batch effects would be minimized, each experiment stained and sorted samples in pairs, pairing one healthy donor with one patient. The CDR3 contains 13 residues, cysteine and phenylalanine counted. Only CDR3 DNA is held: 39 bases, read in frame from base 1. The germline V gene supplies CDR1 LGHNT and CDR2 FRNRAP. General study outcomes and caveats: A moderate but significant shortening of TCRB CDR3 length was observed in type 1 diabetes patients in all four CD4+ subsets. HLA sub-analyses involved small numbers of individuals, so any influence of HLA type on TCRB rearrangement remained unresolved. PCR might favor shorter templates, but patient and control samples were amplified and corrected together, so any skew would affect both groups equally. The naive, central memory and regulatory TCRB repertoires appeared to resemble one another more closely among patients than among healthy donors. Sequencing cDNA rather than genomic DNA could over-represent highly expressing activated cells, although activation and CD3 levels did not differ between groups. Patients with type 1 diabetes made fewer insertions and deleted more nucleotides at VDJ recombination sites, implying thymic rearrangement abnormalities.

The entire isolated RNA was reverse transcribed using the High Capacity cDNA Reverse Transcription Kit, and thus expressed TCRB transcripts were sequenced. Deep immunoSEQ sequencing was performed on naive, central memory and regulatory T cell samples, with an average of approximately 3.9 million total reads per sample. After sorted cells were lysed in RLT buffer, RNA was extracted with DNase-treated RNeasy Micro or Mini kits, with the choice depending on cell number. To prevent cross-contamination, each cell subset was processed individually, whereas patient and healthy donor samples were processed jointly. The immunoSEQ multiplex PCR was used to amplify TCRB sequences from cDNA, yielding 87-bp fragments that span the CDR3 region. Amplicons were sequenced on the Illumina HiSeq platform. The authors processed their data as follows. PCR bias was corrected computationally using synthetic template baselines, and reads within Hamming distance 2 were collapsed, with unmergeable singletons discarded. Reads were aligned against IMGT so that V, D and J genes, CDR3 length and insertions or deletions at six rearrangement sites could be assigned. Within each subset, clonotype counts were normalized to sorted cell number, after which true diversity and Gini coefficients were computed with the tcR R package. The overlap coefficient, calculated on TCRB nucleotide sequences, was used to measure repertoire sharing. Out-of-frame TCRB sequences from naive cells were analyzed as a proxy for the pre-selection repertoire. TCRdb carries this immuneACCESS record with in-frame sequences only. Its versions omit some clonotypes, under half of them owing to an unresolved V gene in the studies checked, with the rest unexplained. Clone size and the V and J calls come from that table; the DNA yielded D and trimming. Across this sample there are roughly 240,000 clones, with less than 15% seen only once. The ten most abundant clones make up 0.026% of the sample.

This clone came up a few times. Its antigen is unknown. No clone much larger than this one lies a single base away; base qualities are absent. The sequenced material came from naive CD4+ T cells from blood. This specimen's cell subset or site label, interpreted: true naive CD4+ T cells. This TCR was sampled from a woman in her thirties or forties in good health. The chain couples TRBV12-5 to TRBJ2-7; a weak D assignment points to TRBD2 (7 bases agree). The base sequence is TGTGCATCCAGAGGCGGGGGCCCGAGCGAGCAGTACTTC. Its amino acids are CASRGGGPSEQYF. Supplemented by the reference TRBV12-5 and TRBJ2-7 proteins around the CDR3, the complete variable domain is DARVTQTPRHKVTEMGQEVTMRCQPILGHNTVFWYRQTMMQGLELLAYFRNRAPLDDSGMPKDRFSAEMPDATLATLKIQPSEPRDSAVYFCASRGGGPSEQYFGPGTRLTVT.